This T cell receptor beta chain was captured in a study of blood T cell repertoires in COVID-19. Study details: PBMCs, B-cell-depleted T cells, or T cells were the source of the cDNA or gDNA that made up the material.

The V gene's germline CDR1 is SQVTM and CDR2 ANQGSEA. This CDR3 has 13 amino acids. V was pared by 5 bases and J by 4 bases, with 1 base of the junction left unmatched. Method: immunoSEQ multiplex PCR; TCRdb's copy keeps in-frame clones and lacks some. The sample yields 250,000 to 300,000 clones, roughly 90% seen once. V and J are TRBV29-1 and TRBJ2-1, with 11 bases matching TRBD2. Sequencing input: PBMCs or T cells enriched from blood (not recorded which). This receptor was identified in a woman aged 40 to 49 with acute COVID-19. The CDR3 region is CSVSSGGYNEQFF. In DNA form, the CDR3 reads TGCAGCGTTTCTAGCGGGGGGTACAATGAGCAGTTCTTC.